This T cell receptor (beta chain) was sequenced in a study of regulatory T cells in long-lasting Graves disease. In its sample, this clonotype was seen a few times. As for time point: newly diagnosed GD, antithyroid drugs for less than 3 months. Construction of the TCR library relied on RNA isolated from PBMCs. Both iRepertoire HTBI primers and Arm-PCR of CDR3 regions were used to build the TCR beta libraries. MiXCR, applied by TCRdb to the multiplex PCR reads, yields one record per CDR3 protein. The sample comprises about half a million distinct CDR3 sequences, around 11% of which are singletons, and more than 8% rests with the top ten. This CDR3 contains 12 residues. The V gene end was trimmed by 9 bases and the J gene end by 7 bases; junction bases not matched to a gene: 6. Looked up from germline, CDR1 is SNHLY and CDR2 is FYNNEI. Separately, the same data were catalogued under a study of T cells in Graves' hyperthyroidism and ophthalmopathy. This second report adds: Together with thyroid ultrasound, orbital computed tomography, serum thyroxine and TRAb, clinical symptoms were used for diagnoses.

The chain has TRBV2 and TRBJ2-1; 7 nucleotides align to TRBD2. The receptor was derived from a woman in her 30s with Graves disease. Sequencing used peripheral blood mononuclear cells (PBMCs), obtained at new diagnosis, from a patient treated with antithyroid drugs. The CDR3 DNA reads TGTGCCAGTCGGGGCGGGAGAAATGAGCAGTTCTTC. The encoded protein is CASRGGRNEQFF.